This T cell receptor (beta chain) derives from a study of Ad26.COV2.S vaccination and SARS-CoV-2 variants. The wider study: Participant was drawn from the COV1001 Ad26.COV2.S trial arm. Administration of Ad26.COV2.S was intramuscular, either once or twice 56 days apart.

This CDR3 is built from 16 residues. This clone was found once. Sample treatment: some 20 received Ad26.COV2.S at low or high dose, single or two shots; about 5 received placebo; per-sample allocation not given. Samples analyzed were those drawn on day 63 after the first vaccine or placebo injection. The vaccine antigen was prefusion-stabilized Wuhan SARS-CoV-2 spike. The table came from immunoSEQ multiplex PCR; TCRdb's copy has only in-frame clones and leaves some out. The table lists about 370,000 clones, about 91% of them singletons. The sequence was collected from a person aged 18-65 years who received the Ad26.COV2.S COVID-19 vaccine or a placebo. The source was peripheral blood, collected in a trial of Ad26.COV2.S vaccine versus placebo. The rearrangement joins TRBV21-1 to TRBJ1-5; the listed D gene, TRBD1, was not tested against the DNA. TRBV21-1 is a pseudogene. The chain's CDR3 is CASSFRDREIGQPQHF. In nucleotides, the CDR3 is TGTGCCAGCAGTTTCCGGGACAGGGAAATTGGTCAGCCCCAGCATTTT.